This T cell receptor beta chain was captured by sequencing in a study of OX40 agonist ivuxolimab in advanced cancers. Study background: The drug used for patients, ivuxolimab, was an agonistic anti-OX40 (CD134) antibody.

Patients who had autoimmune disease history or got systemic immunosuppression were left out. The germline gives CDR1 MDHEN, CDR2 SYDVKM. The CDR3 loop spans 13 amino acids. V was shortened by 3 bases and J by 16 bases, with 19 bases between the two germline ends. About this clone itself: Its antigen is as yet unknown.

TCRdb's table, derived via immunoSEQ multiplex PCR, lists solely in-frame clones and lacks some. The data contain 70,000 to 90,000 clones, approximately 89% of them singletons. Whole-study findings and limits: Clones of CD4+ and CD8+ blood T cells grew by week 6 at doses of 0.1 to 3.0 mg/kg. Some of the lowest clonal expansion was seen in partial responders at 0.1-3.0 mg/kg.

This material consisted of CD4+ or CD8+ T cells sorted from blood, taken in a trial of the OX40 agonist ivuxolimab. V usage is TRBV28 and J usage is TRBJ1-5; D possibly corresponds to TRBD1 (6 bases). The sequence was collected from an adult with an advanced solid tumor such as melanoma, head and neck, liver or kidney cancer. The CDR3 DNA reads as TGTGCCAGCAGTTTGGTTTTTAAGGACAGAGTACATTTT. Translating gives CASSLVFKDRVHF.